What follows is one T cell receptor (beta chain) and its context. Its matching antigen is unknown. Germline V lookup: CDR1 MNHEY, CDR2 SMNVEV (reference sequence). J lost 1 base, V lost 6 bases, and 6 bases had no gene match. The CDR3 runs to 15 residues. The data belong to a study of T cell repertoires in cytomegalovirus infection. TCRdb reanalysed the reads using MiXCR and keeps one entry per CDR3 protein. The repertoire consists of 350,000 to 400,000 distinct CDR3 sequences, with approximately 35% occurring once and the leading ten covering approximately 15%. Study-wide points: Within the response measured ex vivo, HLA-C-restricted CMV-specific TCR beta clonotypes were dominant.

The genes are TRBV27 and TRBJ2-1, with TRBD2 identical over 7 bases. The source was cultured PBMCs, collected from culture after CMV antigen stimulation. The sequence derives from a human donor in good health (CMV status not recorded). Some clones in this sample may be carry-over from other donors' samples. The CDR3 loop is CASSPAGISYNEQFF. CDR3 in DNA: TGTGCCAGCAGCCCAGCGGGAATATCCTACAATGAGCAGTTCTTC.